The 23 T cell receptor beta chains reported below all come from one sample, sequenced in a study of T-cell reconstitution after alpha-beta-depleted transplantation in children. Construction of the TCRbeta library involved unique molecular identifiers. One entry per CDR3 protein, called by TCRdb with MiXCR from the PCR reads. This sample has 450,000 to 700,000 distinct CDR3 sequences, with 25% to 30% found just once. Sample: PBMCs, taken before TCRalphabeta/CD19-depleted stem cell transplant. These receptors were taken from a boy under three years old with Wiskott-Aldrich syndrome, due to receive a stem cell transplant.

The gene calls are TRBV5-1 and TRBJ1-2; a possible D gene is TRBD1 (5 bases). The CDR3 length is 14 residues. The V and J ends lost 2 bases and 6 bases respectively, with 14 bases between them. Germline-derived CDR1 and CDR2 are SGHRS and YFSETQ. For the CDR3, the DNA is TGCGCCAGCAGCTTCGGGGGAATAGGGGATGGCTACACCTTC. Translation gives CASSFGGIGDGYTF.

Worth noting for this clonotype: One end of the junction does not line up with germline, which may come from a read error. The rearrangement uses TRBV12-3 or TRBV12-4 and TRBJ2-1; 9 bases line up with TRBD1. This CDR3 spans 13 amino acids. CDR3 residues: CASSLSRDRAPWF. Written as DNA, the CDR3 is TGTGCCAGCAGTTTGTCTAGGGACAGGGCCCCGTGGTTC.

This clonotype has a handful of counts. The chain combines TRBV9 with TRBJ2-5; the match to TRBD2 covers 8 bases. Germline V gene data show CDR1 as SGDLS and CDR2 as YYNGEE. The CDR3 has 15 residues. The junction had 12 bases not matched to a gene; V was cut back by 6 bases and J by 5 bases. In DNA form, the CDR3 reads TGTGCCAGCAACCACGGGGCGGGAGGAGGGGAGACCCAGTACTTC. Amino acid sequence: CASNHGAGGGETQYF.

In this sample, this clonotype turned up once. The V and J genes are TRBV12-3 or TRBV12-4 and TRBJ2-5; D may be TRBD2 (5 bases). Trimming left V 6 bases short and J 5 bases short, with 13 bases between. This CDR3 is 13 amino acids long. The DNA of the CDR3 is TGTGCCAGCAGCTTGGACTTATCGGAGACCCAGTACTTC. This sequence encodes CASSLDLSETQYF.

This clonotype was seen a few times. The rearrangement joins TRBV9 to TRBJ1-3; D not certain. Trimming removed 0 bases at V and 0 bases at J, with 10 bases between. The CDR3 is 16 amino acids. Germline V lookup: CDR1 SGDLS, CDR2 YYNGEE. CDR3 bases: TGTGCCAGCAGCGTAGCCAATTCCTTCTCTGGAAACACCATATATTTT. This gives the protein CASSVANSFSGNTIYF.

This clonotype was counted a few times. The chain couples TRBV19 to TRBJ2-1; D remains unclear. The CDR3 covers 13 residues. The germline V and J ends were trimmed by 3 bases and 5 bases, with 8 bases remaining between them. Germline V gene sequence: CDR1 LNHDA, CDR2 SQIVND (reference sequence). The CDR3 nucleotides are TGTGCCAGTAGTATCCCGGAAAACAATGAGCAGTTCTTC. This sequence encodes CASSIPENNEQFF. The full variable domain, with the rest looked up from reference TRBV19 and TRBJ2-1, is DGGITQSPKYLFRKEGQNVTLSCEQNLNHDAMYWYRQDPGQGLRLIYYSQIVNDFQKGDIAEGYSVSREKKESFPLTVTSAQKNPTAFYLCASSIPENNEQFFGPGTRLTVL.

CDR3 residues: CASSLRQGKAFF. Here the CDR3 DNA reads TGTGCCAGCAGCTTACGACAGGGGAAAGCTTTCTTT. The V and J genes are TRBV7-9 and TRBJ1-1; TRBD1 matches 8 bases. CDR3 length: 12 amino acids. The germline CDR1 and CDR2 sequences are SEHNR and FQNEAQ (reference sequence). The V segment lost 2 bases and the J segment 9 bases; nucleotides outside the gene matches: 2.

J is TRBJ2-1 and V is TRBV12-3 or TRBV12-4, with 8 bases aligning to TRBD2. The CDR3 is made up of 16 amino acids. J gave up 0 bases and V 6 bases, and 7 bases lay outside the gene matches. This chain's CDR3 is CASRLSGTSSYNEQFF. CDR3 coding DNA: TGTGCCAGCAGACTGAGCGGGACTAGCTCCTACAATGAGCAGTTCTTC.

The sample holds a few counts of this clonotype. The rearrangement joins TRBV5-1 to TRBJ1-1; a weak D match, TRBD1 (5 bases). CDR1 SGHRS and CDR2 YFSETQ come from the germline V gene. The CDR3 sequence is 15 residues long. Trimming removed 4 bases at V and 3 bases at J, with 16 bases between. The CDR3 coding sequence is TGCGCCAGCAGCAGGGACCCCTTGGCGGACACTGAAGCTTTCTTT. Translating gives CASSRDPLADTEAFF.

This clonotype was detected a few times. The chain carries TRBV5-1 and TRBJ2-3; 13 nucleotides match TRBD2. Losses at the gene ends were 4 bases for V and 6 bases for J; bases not matched to a gene: 8. The CDR3 contains 16 residues. Germline values: CDR1 SGHRS, CDR2 YFSETQ. CDR3 nucleotide sequence: TGCGCCAGCAGCCTGCGGACTAGCGGGAGCATGGATACGCAGTATTTT. Protein: CASSLRTSGSMDTQYF.

The chain employs TRBV4-1 and TRBJ1-1, with 8 nucleotides matching TRBD1. The trim removed 3 bases at V and 5 bases at J, leaving 11 bases unmatched. CDR3 length: 16 amino acids. From germline, CDR1 is MGHRA and CDR2 YSYEKL. This CDR3 reads CASSQGVTGVWTEAFF. In nucleotides, the CDR3 is TGCGCCAGCAGCCAGGGGGTGACAGGGGTTTGGACTGAAGCTTTCTTT.

The rearrangement uses TRBV18 and TRBJ2-1; 8 nucleotides align to TRBD2. This CDR3 has 15 residues. Per the germline V gene, CDR1 is KGHSH and CDR2 is LQKENI. Trimming took 0 bases from V and 7 from J; bases not matched to a gene: 5. CDR3 bases: TGTGCCAGCTCACCACCACCGGGGGGGCTAAATGAGCAGTTCTTC. This sequence encodes CASSPPPGGLNEQFF.

This clonotype came up a few times. V gene TRBV5-1 combines with J gene TRBJ2-5; no definite D call. V was clipped by 0 bases and J by 0 bases, with 6 bases between them. Germline V lookup: CDR1 SGHRS, CDR2 YFSETQ. The CDR3 has 14 residues. CDR3 loop: CASSLASNQETQYF. Written as DNA, the CDR3 is TGCGCCAGCAGCTTGGCTTCGAACCAAGAGACCCAGTACTTC.

This clonotype was picked up a small number of times. This chain connects TRBV29-1 to TRBJ1-1, with D possibly being TRBD1 (5 bases). Per the germline V gene, CDR1 is SQVTM and CDR2 is ANQGSEA. The CDR3 sequence is 12 residues long. V lost 7 bases and J lost 2, with 11 bases in between. Written as DNA, the CDR3 is TGCAGCGGCGGGACGGTAAACACTGAAGCTTTCTTT. Encoded protein: CSGGTVNTEAFF.

V gene TRBV5-5 combines with J gene TRBJ2-1; D remains ambiguous. The germline CDR1 and CDR2 sequences are SGHKS and YYEKEE (reference sequence). V was cut by 4 bases and J by 2 bases, with 13 bases left in between. The CDR3 contains 15 residues. In DNA form, the CDR3 reads TGTGCCAGCAGCCCCGCCGGGCTTACCTACAATGAGCAGTTCTTC. Amino acid sequence: CASSPAGLTYNEQFF. The whole variable domain, remainder taken from reference TRBV5-5 and TRBJ2-1, is DAGVTQSPTHLIKTRGQQVTLRCSPISGHKSVSWYQQVLGQGPQFIFQYYEKEERGRGNFPDRFSARQFPNYSSELNVNALLLGDSALYLCASSPAGLTYNEQFFGPGTRLTVL.

J is TRBJ2-3 and V is TRBV5-5; weak D call: TRBD2 (5 bases). From germline, CDR1 is SGHKS and CDR2 YYEKEE (reference sequence). V was cut by 6 bases and J by 1 base, with 9 bases left in between. The CDR3 has 13 residues. The CDR3 nucleotides read TGTGCCAGCACCCCCGGGGGCACAGATACGCAGTATTTT. Its translation is CASTPGGTDTQYF.

This clonotype showed up just a few times. V usage is TRBV12-3 or TRBV12-4 and J usage is TRBJ2-1, with 9 bases fitting TRBD2. The CDR3 consists of 16 residues. V was clipped by 8 bases and J by 7 bases; unmatched bases: 15. The CDR3 sequence is CASDLEGGRARNEQFF. CDR3 DNA: TGTGCCAGCGACCTAGAGGGCGGGAGGGCGAGGAATGAGCAGTTCTTC.

This clonotype has just a few counts. V gene TRBV5-1 combines with J gene TRBJ2-3; D is possibly TRBD1 (6 bases). V was trimmed by 0 bases and J by 4 bases, leaving 18 bases between them. This CDR3 is 17 amino acids long. In germline, CDR1 is SGHRS, CDR2 YFSETQ. CDR3 sequence: CASSLDGAAKGADTQYF. As DNA, the CDR3 is TGCGCCAGCAGCTTGGATGGGGCAGCTAAGGGGGCAGATACGCAGTATTTT.

The V and J genes are TRBV3-2 and TRBJ2-2; TRBD1, the D gene given by the table, was not confirmed from the DNA. TRBV3-2 represents a pseudogene. The CDR3 is 17 amino acids. CDR3 region: CASWRIQGRRGTGELFF. In nucleotides, the CDR3 is TGTGCCTCCTGGAGGATACAGGGGCGGAGAGGCACCGGGGAGCTGTTTTTT.

The V and J genes are TRBV10-3 and TRBJ2-5; 8 bases match TRBD1. The CDR3 runs to 15 residues. Germline V gene data show CDR1 as ENHRY and CDR2 as SYGVKD. J lost 5 bases, V lost 6 bases, and 11 bases had no gene match. The CDR3 spells CAIRDRDSGGETQYF. The DNA for the CDR3 is TGTGCCATCAGGGACAGGGATAGCGGAGGGGAGACCCAGTACTTC.

The chain links TRBV29-1 to TRBJ2-3; 7 bases map to TRBD1. Germline V gene data show CDR1 as SQVTM and CDR2 as ANQGSEA. Unmatched junction bases numbered 9, after V lost 6 bases and J lost 3 bases. This CDR3 region has 14 residues. This CDR3 reads CSVSTGLGTDTQYF. In DNA form, the CDR3 reads TGCAGCGTATCGACAGGGCTTGGGACAGATACGCAGTATTTT.

This clonotype has only a few counts. This rearrangement joins TRBV25-1 to TRBJ2-7; 11 bases match TRBD2. The CDR3 covers 12 residues. Germline-derived CDR1 and CDR2 are MGHDK and SYGVNS. With 4 bases clipped from V and 7 bases from J, the junction kept 0 bases outside the gene matches. CDR3 nucleotide sequence: TGTGCCAGCAGTGTAGCGGGAGGGGAGCAGTACTTC. Translating gives CASSVAGGEQYF.

The chain couples TRBV5-4 to TRBJ2-1; 10 bases are shared with TRBD2. Germline CDR1 and CDR2: SGHNT and YYREEE (reference sequence). Germline trimming cut 4 bases from V and 6 bases from J; bases unmatched to any gene: 7. There are 15 residues in the CDR3. The CDR3 sequence is CASSPRLAGINEQFF. DNA for the CDR3: TGTGCCAGCAGCCCAAGACTAGCGGGTATCAATGAGCAGTTCTTC. The variable domain in full, with the rest retrieved from reference TRBV5-4 and TRBJ2-1, is ETGVTQSPTHLIKTRGQQVTLRCSSQSGHNTVSWYQQALGQGPQFIFQYYREEENGRGNFPPRFSGLQFPNYSSELNVNALELDDSALYLCASSPRLAGINEQFFGPGTRLTVL.